This T cell receptor (beta chain) was captured by sequencing in a study of identical twins. General observations from the study: Models underestimated TCR alpha sharing (out-of-frame) in monozygotic twins. A lower insertion count was a feature of abundant cord blood beta clonotypes, with no such feature in memory repertoires.

One entry per CDR3 protein, called by TCRdb with MiXCR from the 5' RACE reads. This sample has about 1.7 million distinct CDR3 sequences, with around 29% found just once. This CDR3 contains 11 residues. Trimming shortened V by 7 bases and J by 4 bases, and 9 bases separated the two germline ends. Germline V gene lookup returns CDR1 SQVTM and CDR2 ANQGSEA. This clonotype was detected many times. Its antigen is currently unknown. The sequenced sample was cord blood. The rearrangement links TRBV29-1 to TRBJ2-3, with D unclear. The origin of this receptor is a newborn girl in good health. CDR3 nucleotide sequence: TGCAGCGCCTTACGGGCAGATACGCAGTATTTT. Its protein is CSALRADTQYF.